Shown below are 32 T cell receptor beta chains from a single sample sequenced in a study of response to subunit inactivated influenza vaccine. TCRdb processed the RT-PCR reads anew with MiXCR; each CDR3 protein has one entry. The profile covers 550,000 to 650,000 distinct CDR3 sequences, with over 9.5% appearing a single time and roughly a tenth taken by the ten largest. The sample in question was PBMCs from blood, obtained on the day of vaccination. Receptors were obtained from a man aged 50 or older who received an inactivated influenza vaccine.

V and J are TRBV28 and TRBJ1-1; possible D gene TRBD1, 5 bases. Germline V CDR1 and CDR2: MDHEN, SYDVKM. V was trimmed by 3 bases and J by 6 bases, leaving 11 bases between them. The CDR3 runs to 13 residues. The CDR3 coding sequence is TGTGCCAGCAGTTTTTTGGGGGTCCCTGAAGCTTTCTTT. It yields the protein CASSFLGVPEAFF.

This clonotype came up many times. V usage is TRBV9 and J usage is TRBJ2-7; no reliable D call. Germline CDR1 reads SGDLS; CDR2 reads YYNGEE. V lost 0 bases to trimming and J lost 5 bases, with 6 bases between them. This CDR3 spans 12 amino acids. The CDR3 loop reads CASSVGGNEQYF. CDR3 in DNA: TGTGCCAGCAGCGTAGGAGGCAACGAGCAGTACTTC.

V and J are TRBV7-9 and TRBJ2-3; D remains ambiguous. The CDR3 sequence is 13 residues long. Germline V gene sequence: CDR1 SEHNR, CDR2 FQNEAQ (reference sequence). V was trimmed by 5 bases and J by 2 bases, leaving 8 bases between them. CDR3 sequence reads: CASSRPHTDTQYF. The CDR3 DNA is TGTGCCAGCAGCAGGCCACACACAGATACGCAGTATTTT.

This rearrangement joins TRBV3-1 to TRBJ2-1; 12 bases fit TRBD2. Germline V gives CDR1 LGHDT, CDR2 YNNKEL (reference sequence). CDR3 length: 17 residues. V lost 5 bases to trimming and J lost 2 bases; unmatched junction nucleotides: 7. The CDR3 sequence is CASSLQTSGGPYNEQFF. The CDR3 region has the DNA TGTGCCAGCAGCTTACAGACTAGCGGGGGACCCTACAATGAGCAGTTCTTC.

Ten or more counts support this clonotype. V gene TRBV6-5 combines with J gene TRBJ2-1; perhaps TRBD1 as D (6 bases). V was shortened by 4 bases and J by 0 bases, with 10 bases between the two germline ends. Germline CDR1 MNHEY, CDR2 SVGAGI. The CDR3 loop spans 15 amino acids. The CDR3 DNA reads TGTGCCAGCAGTTCCGGACAGAACTCCTACAATGAGCAGTTCTTC. Its protein is CASSSGQNSYNEQFF.

This clonotype was seen repeatedly, ten times or more. The chain carries TRBV24-1 and TRBJ2-5, with TRBD2 matching over 13 bases. V dropped 10 bases and J dropped 0; count of bases not matched to a gene: 4. Germline V gives CDR1 KGHDR, CDR2 SFDVKD. This CDR3 has 15 amino acids. The CDR3 sequence is CATGLAGAYQETQYF. Written as DNA, the CDR3 is TGTGCCACTGGACTAGCGGGGGCCTACCAAGAGACCCAGTACTTC.

This clonotype was counted a few times. The rearrangement joins TRBV6-1 to TRBJ2-5, with 9 nucleotides matching TRBD1. V was pared by 3 bases and J by 4 bases, with 6 bases of the junction left unmatched. Looked up from germline, CDR1 is MNHNS and CDR2 is SASEGT. This CDR3 spans 15 amino acids. The CDR3 DNA reads TGTGCCAGCAGTGACGGACAGGGGAGTGGAGAGACCCAGTACTTC. It specifies CASSDGQGSGETQYF.

This clonotype was observed a few times. The chain couples TRBV28 to TRBJ2-7; D unclear. V was shortened by 5 bases and J by 2 bases, with 13 bases between the two germline ends. The CDR3 contains 14 residues. CDR1 is MDHEN, CDR2 SYDVKM, per germline. CDR3: CASSPQSRTYEQYF. The CDR3 DNA sequence: TGTGCCAGCAGTCCTCAATCCAGGACCTACGAGCAGTACTTC.

This clonotype was recorded a few times. The genes are TRBV7-2 and TRBJ1-6; D possibly corresponds to TRBD1 (6 bases). Germline assignment: CDR1 SGHTA and CDR2 FQGNSA. This CDR3 contains 17 residues. V lost 5 bases, J lost 2 bases, and 16 bases lay in between. The CDR3 spells CASSHPGGEAYNSPLHF. The DNA for the CDR3 is TGTGCCAGCAGCCACCCTGGGGGCGAGGCCTATAATTCACCCCTCCACTTT.

This clonotype was observed a few times. The chain employs TRBV29-1 and TRBJ2-2; D is undetermined. The V end was cut by 4 bases, the J end by 1 base, with 7 bases between. Germline loops: CDR1 SQVTM, CDR2 ANQGSEA. This CDR3 has 13 residues. CDR3 sequence: CSVGLGNTGELFF. The CDR3 DNA reads TGCAGCGTTGGCCTGGGGAACACCGGGGAGCTGTTTTTT.

The chain employs TRBV5-1 and TRBJ2-5; 8 bases fit TRBD2. With 1 base clipped from V and 2 bases from J, the junction kept 4 bases outside the gene matches. Germline V gene data show CDR1 as SGHRS and CDR2 as YFSETQ. There are 15 residues in the CDR3. The DNA of the CDR3 is TGCGCCAGCAGCTTGAGCGGGAGTACACAAGAGACCCAGTACTTC. It translates to CASSLSGSTQETQYF.

In this sample, this clonotype turned up a few times. The V and J genes are TRBV10-3 and TRBJ2-3; 8 bases line up with TRBD2. Germline CDR1 is ENHRY and CDR2 is SYGVKD. J gave up 5 bases and V 7 bases, and 5 bases lay outside the gene matches. There are 13 residues in the CDR3. CDR3 sequence reads: CAITAGVVDTQYF. The DNA for the CDR3 is TGTGCCATCACAGCGGGAGTAGTAGATACGCAGTATTTT.

Only a few counts were recorded for this clonotype. The V gene is TRBV5-1, the J gene TRBJ2-1, with 8 bases matching TRBD1. CDR1 is SGHRS, CDR2 YFSETQ, per germline. With 4 bases clipped from V and 5 bases from J, the junction kept 11 bases outside the gene matches. This CDR3 has 16 amino acids. In nucleotides, the CDR3 is TGCGCCAGCAGCGAACCTTCCGGGACAGGCGACAATGAGCAGTTCTTC. As protein: CASSEPSGTGDNEQFF.

This clonotype appeared a few times. The chain employs TRBV5-1 and TRBJ1-1, with 7 bases that match TRBD1. CDR3 length: 14 residues. Germline V gene data show CDR1 as SGHRS and CDR2 as YFSETQ. V dropped 4 bases and J dropped 0; count of bases not matched to a gene: 3. The CDR3 sequence is CASSAQGLNTEAFF. The CDR3 nucleotides are TGCGCCAGCAGCGCACAGGGGCTGAACACTGAAGCTTTCTTT.

This sequence joins TRBV3-1 and TRBJ2-6; no clear D. V was shortened by 1 base and J by 2 bases, with 6 bases between the two germline ends. The germline CDR1 and CDR2 sequences are LGHDT and YNNKEL (reference sequence). The CDR3 has 15 amino acids. Here the CDR3 reads CASSQARTGANVLTF. CDR3 sequence (DNA): TGTGCCAGCAGCCAAGCCCGGACTGGGGCCAACGTCCTGACTTTC.

This chain links TRBV7-9 with TRBJ2-2; weak D call: TRBD1 (5 bases). The CDR3 is 16 residues long. Germline assignment: CDR1 SEHNR and CDR2 FQNEAQ (reference sequence). V was clipped by 5 bases and J by 2 bases, with 15 bases between them. The CDR3 bases are TGTGCCAGCAGCCGATGGGGCGGCACAAACACCGGGGAGCTGTTTTTT. Translated, it gives CASSRWGGTNTGELFF.

This clonotype was seen a few times. This chain links TRBV4-3 with TRBJ1-3; tentatively, D is TRBD1 (6 bases). Germline V CDR1 and CDR2: LGHNA, YSLEER. The CDR3 loop spans 17 amino acids. V lost 0 bases and J lost 0, with 12 bases in between. DNA for the CDR3: TGCGCCAGCAGCCAAGACCCACAGGGCCCCTCTGGAAACACCATATATTTT. It translates to CASSQDPQGPSGNTIYF.

This clonotype was picked up a small number of times. This chain links TRBV2 with TRBJ2-4; no firm D call. This CDR3 is 17 amino acids long. Germline V gene sequence: CDR1 SNHLY, CDR2 FYNNEI. V was pared by 0 bases and J by 0 bases, with 12 bases between. CDR3 region: CASSEALTPVAKNIQYF. The CDR3 DNA sequence: TGTGCCAGCAGTGAAGCGCTAACACCGGTAGCCAAAAACATTCAGTACTTC.

In this sample, this clonotype turned up many times. The V and J genes are TRBV7-3 and TRBJ2-1; 7 nucleotides align to TRBD2. V lost 2 bases to trimming and J lost 0 bases; unmatched junction nucleotides: 4. The CDR3 length is 16 residues. Germline values: CDR1 SGHTA, CDR2 FQGTGA. In nucleotides, the CDR3 is TGTGCCAGCAGCTTACGTGGCGGGAGCTCCTACAATGAGCAGTTCTTC. This gives the protein CASSLRGGSSYNEQFF.

The J gene is TRBJ2-2, the V gene TRBV6-1; 8 positions match TRBD1. Germline CDR1 is MNHNS and CDR2 is SASEGT. V dropped 6 bases and J dropped 2; count of bases not matched to a gene: 5. This CDR3 region has 15 residues. DNA for the CDR3: TGTGCCAGCAGCCATGACAGGGGAAACACCGGGGAGCTGTTTTTT. Translated, it gives CASSHDRGNTGELFF.

This clonotype has a handful of counts. V and J are TRBV29-1 and TRBJ1-1; D possibly corresponds to TRBD1 (6 bases). The CDR3 spans 13 residues. Per the germline V gene, CDR1 is SQVTM and CDR2 is ANQGSEA. Trimming cost V 4 bases and J 6 bases, with 15 bases left between them. The CDR3 reads CSVVRTVDPEAFF. The CDR3 DNA is TGCAGCGTTGTCCGGACAGTGGACCCTGAAGCTTTCTTT.

This clonotype appeared a few times. The chain carries TRBV20-1 and TRBJ2-7, with TRBD1 as a possible D gene (5 bases). CDR1 and CDR2 (germline): DFQATT, SNEGSKA (reference sequence). V lost 3 bases to trimming and J lost 4 bases, with 10 bases between them. The CDR3 has 12 amino acids. The CDR3 loop is CSASGPGYEQYF. For the CDR3, the DNA is TGCAGTGCTAGTGGGCCAGGGTACGAGCAGTACTTC.

This clonotype was counted at least ten times. The chain combines TRBV10-3 with TRBJ2-7; TRBD1 matches at 10 bases. The CDR3 runs to 13 residues. CDR1 and CDR2 (germline): ENHRY, SYGVKD. Trimming removed 4 bases from V and 6 bases from J; junction bases left unmatched: 3. For the CDR3, the DNA is TGTGCCATCAGTGTGGACAGGGGGGGCGAGCAGTACTTC. Translation gives CAISVDRGGEQYF.

This clonotype came up many times. The V and J genes are TRBV12-3 or TRBV12-4 and TRBJ1-4; TRBD1 agrees at 9 bases. The CDR3 consists of 14 residues. The V segment lost 5 bases and the J segment 10 bases; nucleotides outside the gene matches: 8. The CDR3 DNA reads as TGTGCCAGCAGTCTACAGGGGGCGAACGGAAAACTGTTTTTT. Amino acids: CASSLQGANGKLFF.

CDR3 nucleotide sequence: TGTGCCAGCAGCCTAACTAGCGGGAGGGCCTCAGATACGCAGTATTTT. Its translation: CASSLTSGRASDTQYF. The chain uses TRBV5-6 and TRBJ2-3; 13 nucleotides match TRBD2. Looked up from germline, CDR1 is SGHDT and CDR2 is YYEEEE. V lost 4 bases to trimming and J lost 4 bases; unmatched junction nucleotides: 6. There are 16 residues in the CDR3.

This clonotype has only a few counts. The chain recombines TRBV24-1 with TRBJ2-5; TRBD1 matches at 10 bases. CDR1 and CDR2 (germline): KGHDR, SFDVKD. The CDR3 loop spans 17 amino acids. With 7 bases clipped from V and 4 bases from J, the junction kept 14 bases outside the gene matches. The CDR3 DNA is TGTGCCACCAGCCAACCGGGACAGGGGTTTGGTGGAGAGACCCAGTACTTC. It specifies CATSQPGQGFGGETQYF.

A few counts support this clonotype. The chain links TRBV6-2 or TRBV6-3 to TRBJ2-2, with no clear D. The ends were cut back, 6 bases at V and 1 base at J, with 9 bases in the middle. Germline assignment: CDR1 MNHEY and CDR2 SVGEGT. The CDR3 extends over 14 amino acids. CDR3 residues: CASRVTWNTGELFF. The CDR3 nucleotides are TGTGCCAGCAGGGTTACATGGAACACCGGGGAGCTGTTTTTT.

This clonotype was detected only a few times. The chain combines TRBV4-3 with TRBJ1-6; 7 nucleotides align to TRBD1. In germline, CDR1 is LGHNA, CDR2 YSLEER. The V and J ends lost 1 base and 6 bases, in that order; junction bases with no gene match: 3. This CDR3 spans 15 amino acids. CDR3 residues: CASSQGGQTNSPLHF. The CDR3 DNA reads as TGCGCCAGCAGCCAAGGGGGACAGACTAATTCACCCCTCCACTTT.

This chain links TRBV20-1 with TRBJ2-1, with a possible D match to TRBD2 (6 bases). The V and J ends lost 6 bases and 10 bases respectively, with 22 bases between them. The CDR3 is 14 residues long. The germline gives CDR1 DFQATT, CDR2 SNEGSKA (reference sequence). The CDR3 DNA reads as TGCAGTGCCACCGGGACTTCCCTTCCGGGGGAGCAGTTCTTC. Encoded protein: CSATGTSLPGEQFF.

This chain links TRBV12-3 or TRBV12-4 with TRBJ1-5; 8 bases fit TRBD1. With V trimmed by 4 bases and J by 4 bases, 9 bases remained unmatched. The CDR3 extends over 16 amino acids. CDR3 protein: CASSSGQGRGNQPQHF. Written as DNA, the CDR3 is TGTGCCAGCAGTTCCGGACAGGGAAGGGGAAATCAGCCCCAGCATTTT.

This clonotype occurred many times. J is TRBJ2-5 and V is TRBV6-1, with 7 bases lining up with TRBD2. Trimming at V came to 6 bases and at J to 4 bases, leaving 11 bases not matched to a gene. The CDR3 is 15 residues long. Germline V CDR1 and CDR2: MNHNS, SASEGT. The CDR3 region is CASSRGLVTLETQYF. Here the CDR3 DNA reads TGTGCCAGCAGCCGCGGACTAGTAACCTTAGAGACCCAGTACTTC.

This clonotype was recorded many times. The chain couples TRBV7-8 to TRBJ2-2, with 8 bases that match TRBD2. Germline CDR1 is SGHVS and CDR2 is FQNEAQ. The length of the CDR3 is 15 residues. J lost 4 bases, V lost 8 bases, and 9 bases had no gene match. The CDR3 reads CASRSGGASTGELFF. The CDR3 coding sequence is TGTGCCAGCCGGAGCGGGGGCGCCTCCACCGGGGAGCTGTTTTTT.